Below, one TCR beta chain is given with its context. Its antigen is still unknown. Per-base quality was not reported, and no clone a single base away is much larger than it. TCRbeta CDR3 regions were amplified from genomic DNA using the immunoSEQ Assay, a bias-controlled multiplex PCR. For the original study's pipeline: The number of nucleated cells in each sample was estimated by amplification of reference gene primers within the assay. To quantify the absolute abundance of each unique TCRbeta CDR3 rearrangement, sequence reads were collapsed and filtered. For each sample, productive Simpson clonality was calculated as the square root of Simpson's diversity index over productive rearrangements. The table comes from immuneACCESS by way of TCRdb, which keeps in-frame sequences with V and J called. Part of the clones is missing from these tables; in studies checked, under half for an unresolved V gene and the rest for unknown reasons. V and J calls and clone size are those listed in that table; D and trimming were worked out from the DNA. The table for this sample lists 78,000 or so clones; roughly 84% of them were counted only once. The top ten clonotypes cover 5.5% to 7.5% of the sample.

Each collaborating institution followed its own protocols to collect whole blood in K2EDTA tubes. Collaborator samples were shipped for TCRbeta analysis as frozen whole blood, isolated PBMCs, or DNA extracted from either sample type. This specimen belongs to a study of blood T cell repertoires in COVID-19 (dated by TCRdb to 2018 to 2021). In terms of the full investigation: The collaborator samples originated in the United States, Italy and Spain and spanned the acute and convalescent phases of COVID-19. HLA class I and class II types, where available, came from metadata supplied by the sample provider rather than from assay-based typing. Subjects who had been exposed to COVID-19, were actively infected with it, or had recovered from it provided the deeply sampled blood TCRbeta repertoires that made up the dataset. Sample metadata almost always included a de-identified subject ID, COVID-19 status, age in years and sex. The samples were drawn from the first 160 participants of the ongoing ImmuneRACE study and from 1,254 subjects provided by 6 global collaborators. The repertoires were made available in a free public database intended to serve as a resource for research on the immune response to SARS-CoV-2. The prospective study material was composed of cDNA or gDNA derived from T cells, B-cell-depleted T cells, or PBMCs.

The investigation overall reported the following: How much clinical and demographic metadata was included differed by source and by participant, and the metadata was provided uncurated.

Reading from cysteine to phenylalanine, the CDR3 counts 13 amino acids. Only CDR3 DNA remains: 39 bases, in frame from the first base. Taken from the germline V gene, the CDR1 and CDR2 loops are SGHRS and YFSETQ. Cut back by 3 bases and 7 bases, the V and J ends lie 12 bases apart. The V and J segments used are TRBV5-1 and TRBJ2-3, with the D segment identity uncertain. The material sequenced was peripheral blood. The TCR originated in a woman between 55 and 75 years old with acute or convalescent COVID-19. The sequenced DNA: TGCGCCAGCAGCTCGGAATCTAGAAATACGCAGTATTTT. Its product reads: CASSSESRNTQYF.